These 22 T cell receptor beta chains were sequenced from one sample in a study of T cell responses to AZD1222 COVID-19 vaccine. The data were produced by immunoSEQ multiplex PCR, yet TCRdb's version contains in-frame clones alone and is incomplete. This sample yields approximately 140,000 clones, of which nearly 90% are seen a single time; 4.5% to 6% belongs to the top ten. The sample in question was peripheral blood, obtained on day 0 of AZD1222 vaccination. The source of these receptors is an adult in good health.

The V gene is TRBV7-9, the J gene TRBJ2-3; tentative D call: TRBD2 (6 bases). Germline lookup yields CDR1 SEHNR and CDR2 FQNEAQ (reference sequence). This CDR3 is built from 12 residues. Trimming took off 6 bases at V and 6 bases at J, with 10 bases between the two ends. The CDR3 nucleotides read TGTGCCAGCAGTCCGGGGGTGGATACGCAGTATTTT. Residues: CASSPGVDTQYF.

This chain uses TRBV4-2 with TRBJ1-2; D gene unclear. V lost 1 base and J lost 6, with 6 bases in between. Germline V lookup: CDR1 LGHNA, CDR2 YNFKEQ. There are 12 residues in the CDR3. The CDR3 reads CASSQVGDGYTF. CDR3 sequence (DNA): TGTGCCAGCAGCCAAGTAGGCGATGGCTACACCTTC.

V and J are TRBV6-4 and TRBJ1-2; D unresolved. Trimming took off 10 bases at V and 2 bases at J, with 14 bases between the two ends. CDR1 MRHNA and CDR2 SNTAGT come from the germline V gene. CDR3 length: 13 residues. CDR3 protein: CANATGSNYGYTF. DNA for the CDR3: TGTGCCAACGCAACGGGCTCAAACTATGGCTACACCTTC.

This chain joins TRBV28 and TRBJ2-2, with 10 bases aligning to TRBD2. The germline gives CDR1 MDHEN, CDR2 SYDVKM. The V and J ends lost 5 bases and 5 bases, in that order; junction bases with no gene match: 17. CDR3 size: 19 residues. DNA for the CDR3: TGTGCCAGCAGTCCGGGGGGGCACGCTAGCGGGAGTAAAACCGGGGAGCTGTTTTTT. It codes for CASSPGGHASGSKTGELFF.

The gene calls are TRBV30 and TRBJ1-2; 9 bases agree with TRBD1. The CDR3 spans 16 residues. The germline V gene has CDR1 GTSNPN and CDR2 SVGIG (reference sequence). J lost 8 bases, V lost 3 bases, and 16 bases had no gene match. CDR3 loop: CAWSAFRDRVIVGYTF. CDR3 DNA: TGTGCCTGGAGCGCATTCCGGGACAGGGTGATTGTCGGCTACACCTTC.

This chain connects TRBV5-5 to TRBJ2-1, with a weak D call TRBD2 (6 bases). The germline gives CDR1 SGHKS, CDR2 YYEKEE (reference sequence). Trimming shortened V by 3 bases and J by 5 bases, and 18 bases separated the two germline ends. The CDR3 is 16 amino acids. The CDR3 bases are TGTGCCAGCAGCTACGGGACTCCTTCCCCAAACAATGAGCAGTTCTTC. Protein product: CASSYGTPSPNNEQFF.

The CDR3 DNA is TGTGCCATCAGTGAGTTTCCCCCAGATACGCAGTATTTT. It encodes CAISEFPPDTQYF. The V call is TRBV10-3, the J call TRBJ2-3; D remains unclear. The CDR3 loop spans 13 amino acids. CDR1 and CDR2 from the germline V gene are ENHRY and SYGVKD. V was cut by 1 base and J by 4 bases, with 6 bases left in between.

V is TRBV28 and J is TRBJ1-1, with 9 bases aligning to TRBD1. Germline V gives CDR1 MDHEN, CDR2 SYDVKM. V shed 2 bases and J 8 bases; nucleotides not matched to a gene: 12. The CDR3 length is 16 residues. The CDR3 region has the DNA TGTGCCAGCAGTTTAGGCTACAGGGGGCGCGGCGGGGAAGCTTTCTTT. This encodes CASSLGYRGRGGEAFF.

The gene calls are TRBV3-1 (or the pseudogene TRBV3-2) and TRBJ2-4; tentative D call: TRBD1 (6 bases). The CDR3 sequence is 16 residues long. The V gene lost 3 bases and the J gene lost 6 bases, with 18 bases spanning the gap. Germline V lookup: CDR1 LGHDT, CDR2 YNNKEL (reference sequence). The CDR3 is CASSHHSAGTTNIQYF. Written as DNA, the CDR3 is TGTGCCAGCAGCCACCACTCCGCCGGGACAACAAACATTCAGTACTTC.

A few counts support this clone. This chain links TRBV6-5 with TRBJ1-1; TRBD1 agrees at 7 bases. The ends lost 6 bases at V and 1 base at J; junction bases unmatched: 8. Germline CDR1 is MNHEY and CDR2 is SVGAGI. The CDR3 totals 15 residues. CDR3 loop: CASRRTWTGNTEAFF. CDR3 coding DNA: TGTGCCAGCAGGAGGACCTGGACAGGGAACACTGAAGCTTTCTTT.

This clone was picked up one time. V usage is TRBV4-3 and J usage is TRBJ2-6, with 8 nucleotides matching TRBD1. V was clipped by 2 bases and J by 2 bases; unmatched bases: 2. From germline, CDR1 is LGHNA and CDR2 YSLEER. This CDR3 comprises 16 residues. The CDR3 sequence: CASSQWTGTGANVLTF. In nucleotides, the CDR3 is TGCGCCAGCAGCCAATGGACAGGGACTGGGGCCAACGTCCTGACTTTC.

V is TRBV10-3 and J is TRBJ2-7; D perhaps matches TRBD1 (6 bases). Germline V gives CDR1 ENHRY, CDR2 SYGVKD. The CDR3 is made up of 14 amino acids. With 5 bases removed from V and 0 bases from J, the gap between germline ends came to 11 bases. In DNA form, the CDR3 reads TGTGCCATCAGTCCGGGACACAGCTCCTACGAGCAGTACTTC. It translates to CAISPGHSSYEQYF.

V is TRBV4-2 and J is TRBJ1-4; D may be TRBD1 (5 bases). Germline V gives CDR1 LGHNA, CDR2 YNFKEQ. V was trimmed by 2 bases and J by 8 bases, leaving 15 bases between them. This CDR3 has 15 residues. CDR3 amino acids: CASSQSATVGEKLFF. For the CDR3, the DNA is TGTGCCAGCAGCCAAAGCGCGACAGTGGGGGAAAAACTGTTTTTT.

The table lists this clone with a count of one. The chain is built from TRBV2 and TRBJ2-5; D unclear. Germline CDR1 is SNHLY and CDR2 is FYNNEI. CDR3 length: 13 amino acids. Trimming took 6 bases from V and 1 from J, leaving 9 bases between them. CDR3 sequence (DNA): TGTGCCAGCAGGGTGGACCGCCAAGAGACCCAGTACTTC. Translating gives CASRVDRQETQYF.

The rearrangement links TRBV2 to TRBJ1-4; TRBD1 agrees at 7 bases. The germline V gene encodes CDR1 SNHLY and CDR2 FYNNEI. The ends lost 6 bases at V and 6 bases at J; junction bases unmatched: 13. The CDR3 is 16 amino acids. CDR3 amino acids: CASRERRQGSYEKLFF. CDR3 DNA: TGTGCCAGCAGAGAGAGAAGACAGGGTAGTTATGAAAAACTGTTTTTT. The variable domain in full, completed from reference TRBV2 and TRBJ1-4, reads EPEVTQTPSHQVTQMGQEVILRCVPISNHLYFYWYRQILGQKVEFLVSFYNNEISEKSEIFDDQFSVERPDGSNFTLKIRSTKLEDSAMYFCASRERRQGSYEKLFFGSGTQLSVL.

This clone was counted many times. The V call is TRBV27, the J call TRBJ1-6; 10 bases line up with TRBD1. Germline V lookup: CDR1 MNHEY, CDR2 SMNVEV (reference sequence). The CDR3 has 15 amino acids. V shed 5 bases, J shed 7 bases, and the junction held 5 bases outside the gene matches. CDR3 bases: TGTGCCAGCAGTCTGGGACAGGGGCTAAATTCACCCCTCCACTTT. This sequence encodes CASSLGQGLNSPLHF.

The chain recombines TRBV5-5 with TRBJ2-7, with D perhaps assigned TRBD1 or TRBD2 (5 bases each). Trimming removed 2 bases at V and 0 bases at J, with 12 bases between. The CDR3 is 15 amino acids. Germline CDR1 SGHKS, CDR2 YYEKEE (reference sequence). The CDR3 sequence is CASSFIPGSSYEQYF. CDR3 coding DNA: TGTGCCAGCAGCTTTATTCCAGGGAGCTCCTACGAGCAGTACTTC.

The chain couples TRBV28 to TRBJ1-4; 7 bases fit TRBD1. Germline V gene lookup returns CDR1 MDHEN and CDR2 SYDVKM. Germline trimming cut 5 bases from V and 8 bases from J; bases unmatched to any gene: 11. There are 15 residues in the CDR3. CDR3: CASSRGGLGDEKLFF. In DNA, the CDR3 is TGTGCCAGCAGTCGAGGGGGCCTCGGGGACGAAAAACTGTTTTTT.

This clone was seen just once. The chain employs TRBV27 and TRBJ2-6, with no clear D. CDR1 is MNHEY and CDR2 is SMNVEV in the germline V gene (reference sequence). This CDR3 contains 12 residues. V lost 4 bases and J 2 bases, leaving 0 bases between the germline ends. The CDR3 DNA follows: TGTGCCAGCAGTTCTGGGGCCAACGTCCTGACTTTC. Translated: CASSSGANVLTF.

This clone was picked up a small number of times. This chain joins TRBV9 and TRBJ1-4, with D possibly TRBD1 on 5 matching bases. This CDR3 is 17 amino acids long. Germline assignment: CDR1 SGDLS and CDR2 YYNGEE. The V end lost 0 bases, the J end lost 4 bases, and 16 bases lay between the germline ends. The CDR3 sequence: CASSVANGWGGNEKLFF. The CDR3 DNA reads TGTGCCAGCAGCGTAGCGAATGGCTGGGGGGGTAATGAAAAACTGTTTTTT.

This rearrangement joins TRBV7-2 to TRBJ2-7; D gene ambiguous. Looked up from germline, CDR1 is SGHTA and CDR2 is FQGNSA. With 3 bases removed from V and 5 bases from J, the gap between germline ends came to 20 bases. The CDR3 extends over 16 amino acids. This CDR3 is CASSFQSAKLPHEQYF. The CDR3 DNA reads as TGTGCCAGCAGCTTCCAGTCAGCGAAGCTCCCCCACGAGCAGTACTTC.

The chain couples TRBV9 to TRBJ1-3; 12 bases match TRBD1. V dropped 4 bases and J dropped 2; count of bases not matched to a gene: 16. Germline loops: CDR1 SGDLS, CDR2 YYNGEE. The CDR3 totals 20 residues. The CDR3 spells CASSPLPGTGGSRTGNTIYF. CDR3 sequence (DNA): TGTGCCAGCAGCCCACTCCCCGGGACAGGGGGCTCTAGAACTGGAAACACCATATATTTT.